This entry concerns a single T cell receptor beta chain. TCR libraries were prepared from roughly 14 ng of total RNA with the QIAseq Immune Repertoire TCR panel. TCRdb recomputed calls from the reads with MiXCR, one row per CDR3 protein. Of around 540 distinct CDR3 sequences in the sample, 6.2% were seen once. CDR1 LNHDA and CDR2 SQIVND come from the germline V gene (reference sequence). V shed 1 base and J shed 3 bases, with 6 bases lying between them. CDR3 length: 13 residues. This sample was included in a study of circulating CD8 cells and anti-PD-1 response in melanoma. The overall study: Nivolumab was given intravenously at 3 mg/kg every 2 weeks.

Live CD3+CD8+TCRalphabeta+ cells were sorted into four subsets by PD-1 and/or TIGIT. The TCR comes from a human donor with melanoma. The chain is built from TRBV19 and TRBJ1-2; D uncertain. Sequencing used CD8+ T cells from PBMCs, obtained at baseline or after one month of anti-PD-1 therapy (not recorded which). The CDR3 sequence: CASSIGAHYGYTF. CDR3 bases: TGTGCCAGTAGTATAGGGGCACACTATGGCTACACCTTC. Full variable domain (outside the CDR3, taken from reference TRBV19 and TRBJ1-2): DGGITQSPKYLFRKEGQNVTLSCEQNLNHDAMYWYRQDPGQGLRLIYYSQIVNDFQKGDIAEGYSVSREKKESFPLTVTSAQKNPTAFYLCASSIGAHYGYTFGSGTRLTVV.